This T cell receptor (beta chain) was retrieved from a study of OX40 agonist ivuxolimab in advanced cancers. Clones were sequenced by immunoSEQ multiplex PCR, and TCRdb holds only the in-frame ones, with some missing. Of 90,000 or so clones in the sample, around nine tenths were seen once. Study-level points and caveats: Partial responders treated at 0.1-3.0 mg/kg exhibited clonal expansion among the lowest measured.

Deletions cut 4 bases from V and 7 bases from J, with 16 bases between. The CDR3 sequence is 14 residues long. Germline V gene lookup returns CDR1 SGHTA and CDR2 FQGNSA. A remark on this clone: Its antigen is unidentified.

This clonotype originated in an adult with an advanced solid tumor such as melanoma, head and neck, liver or kidney cancer. The material sequenced was CD4+ or CD8+ T cells sorted from blood, taken in a trial of the OX40 agonist ivuxolimab. The chain carries TRBV7-2 and TRBJ1-1, with D hard to call. The CDR3 protein is CASSSSNAAYEAFF. CDR3 coding DNA: TGTGCCAGCAGCTCCTCGAACGCGGCTTATGAAGCTTTCTTT.